Listed below are T cell receptor beta chains from one sample, sequenced in a study of blood T cell repertoires in COVID-19. Data came from immunoSEQ multiplex PCR; TCRdb stores just in-frame clones and leaves some out. The sample contains some 140,000 clones, about 78% of which appear only once. Sequencing used peripheral blood. The receptors derive from a man between 60 and 75 years old who had recovered from COVID-19. Each CDR3 is given with its conserved first and last residue. D genes are given only for firm matches. The size field is filled for only some rows; it gives once, few, many or a size class.

CDR3aa,CDR3nt,j_gene,v_gene,abundance,d_gene
CASSIGANTEAFF,TGTGCCAGTAGTATAGGCGCGAACACTGAAGCTTTCTTT,TRBJ1-1,TRBV19,.,.
CATQDGETQYF,TGTGCCACCCAAGACGGGGAGACCCAGTACTTC,TRBJ2-5,TRBV24-1,.,.
CASSYTSENIQYF,TGTGCCAGCAGTTACACTTCCGAAAACATTCAGTACTTC,TRBJ2-4,TRBV6-2/TRBV6-3,.,.
CASIDRSAEAFF,TGTGCCAGCATTGACAGGTCGGCTGAAGCTTTCTTT,TRBJ1-1,TRBV7-2,.,.
CASSQNTGANEKLFF,TGCGCCAGCAGCCAAAATACAGGGGCTAATGAAAAACTGTTTTTT,TRBJ1-4,TRBV4-3,.,TRBD1
CAWSVYTDKGELFF,TGTGCCTGGAGTGTATACACCGACAAAGGGGAGCTGTTTTTT,TRBJ2-2,TRBV30,.,.
CASSPRGGQGVGYTF,TGTGCCAGCAGCCCGCGTGGGGGACAGGGTGTTGGCTACACCTTC,TRBJ1-2,TRBV7-6,.,TRBD1
CAISESGQGIDTQYF,TGTGCCATCAGTGAGTCCGGACAGGGTATCGATACGCAGTATTTT,TRBJ2-3,TRBV10-3,.,TRBD1
CASSLLGGFVGNTEAFF,TGTGCCAGCAGCCTTCTGGGGGGGTTTGTGGGGAACACTGAAGCTTTCTTT,TRBJ1-1,TRBV14,.,.
CASSITGSNQPQHF,TGTGCCAGTAGTATCACAGGGTCCAATCAGCCCCAGCATTTT,TRBJ1-5,TRBV19,.,.
CASSPDRANSPLHF,TGCGCCAGCAGCCCGGACAGGGCGAATTCACCCCTCCACTTT,TRBJ1-6,TRBV10-1,.,TRBD1
CASSQEQGPMNTEAFF,TGTGCCAGCAGCCAGGAACAGGGACCCATGAACACTGAAGCTTTCTTT,TRBJ1-1,TRBV7-9,many,.
CASSIPATNTGELFF,TGTGCCAGTAGTATCCCCGCGACGAACACCGGGGAGCTGTTTTTT,TRBJ2-2,TRBV19,.,.